The present entry profiles one TCR beta chain with its context. TCRdb's table, derived via immunoSEQ multiplex PCR, lists solely in-frame clones and lacks some. The data hold over 65,000 clones, with about 93% observed a single time. These data are taken from a study of technical replicates of blood from several donors. The CDR3 has 13 residues. The V end was cut by 6 bases, the J end by 6 bases, with 14 bases between. The germline V gene has CDR1 MNHNS and CDR2 SASEGT. This clonotype originated in a human donor in good health. Source material: T cells isolated from PBMCs. The rearrangement joins TRBV6-1 to TRBJ1-2, with TRBD1 as a possible D gene (5 bases). CDR3 nucleotide sequence: TGTGCCAGCAGCCTGACAAGGGGCGATGGCTACACCTTC. Protein sequence: CASSLTRGDGYTF.